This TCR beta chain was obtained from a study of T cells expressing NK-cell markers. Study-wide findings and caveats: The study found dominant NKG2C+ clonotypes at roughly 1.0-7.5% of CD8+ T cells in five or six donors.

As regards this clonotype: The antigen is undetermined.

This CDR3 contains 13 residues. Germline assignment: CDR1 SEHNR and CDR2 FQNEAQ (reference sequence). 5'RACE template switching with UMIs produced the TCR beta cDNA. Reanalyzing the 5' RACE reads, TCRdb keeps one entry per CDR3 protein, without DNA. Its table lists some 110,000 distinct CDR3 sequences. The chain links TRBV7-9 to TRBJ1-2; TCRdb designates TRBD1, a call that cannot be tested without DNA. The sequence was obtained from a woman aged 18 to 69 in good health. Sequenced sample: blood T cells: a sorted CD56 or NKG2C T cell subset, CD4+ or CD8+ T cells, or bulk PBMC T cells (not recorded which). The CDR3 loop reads CASSFTGDYGYTF.